Given below is one T cell receptor beta chain in context. The data belong to a study of blood T cell repertoires in COVID-19. At the level of the study: Samples taken during acute and convalescent COVID-19 were collected in the United States, Italy and Spain.

Profiled with immunoSEQ multiplex PCR; TCRdb holds only in-frame clones, not every one. This table has 100,000 to 150,000 clones, almost 80% appearing once. CDR1 MGHRA and CDR2 YSYEKL come from the germline V gene. Trimming stripped 3 bases from V and 0 bases from J, with 6 bases between. The CDR3 loop spans 15 amino acids. Sequencing used peripheral blood. V usage is TRBV4-1 and J usage is TRBJ1-6, with D uncertain. The source is a human donor in a cohort sampled during active COVID-19. CDR3 nucleotides: TGCGCCAGCAGCCAGATGAGCTCCTATAATTCACCCCTCCACTTT. Amino acids: CASSQMSSYNSPLHF.